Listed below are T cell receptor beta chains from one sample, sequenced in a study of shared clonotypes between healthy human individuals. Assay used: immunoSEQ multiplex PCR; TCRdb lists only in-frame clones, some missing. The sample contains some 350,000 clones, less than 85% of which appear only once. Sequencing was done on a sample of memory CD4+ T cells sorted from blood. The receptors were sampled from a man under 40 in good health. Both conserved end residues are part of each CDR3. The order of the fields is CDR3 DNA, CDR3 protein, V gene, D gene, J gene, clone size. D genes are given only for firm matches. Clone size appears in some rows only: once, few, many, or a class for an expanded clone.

CDR3 DNA: TGTGCCAGCAGCTTAATGCGGGGGTTAACAGATACGCAGTATTTT; CDR3 protein: CASSLMRGLTDTQYF; V gene: TRBV7-9; D gene: TRBD2; J gene: TRBJ2-3; clone size: NA
CDR3 DNA: TGCGCCAGCAGCACCGGACGAGACTATGGCTACACCTTC; CDR3 protein: CASSTGRDYGYTF; V gene: TRBV5-1; D gene: NA; J gene: TRBJ1-2; clone size: NA
CDR3 DNA: TGTGCCAGCAGCGAAGGACAGAACACTGAAGCTTTCTTT; CDR3 protein: CASSEGQNTEAFF; V gene: TRBV7-3; D gene: NA; J gene: TRBJ1-1; clone size: NA
CDR3 DNA: TGTGCCAGCATGCCAAAAAGCAGGGTCATGAACACTGAAGCTTTCTTT; CDR3 protein: CASMPKSRVMNTEAFF; V gene: TRBV18; D gene: NA; J gene: TRBJ1-1; clone size: NA
CDR3 DNA: TGTGCCAGCAGCTACACCCTAGCGGGCAAGCAGCTCTTC; CDR3 protein: CASSYTLAGKQLF; V gene: TRBV11-2; D gene: TRBD2; J gene: TRBJ2-1; clone size: NA
CDR3 DNA: TGCGCCAGCAAAGGCAGTCCCTCTGGGGCCAACGTCCTGACTTTC; CDR3 protein: CASKGSPSGANVLTF; V gene: TRBV5-1; D gene: NA; J gene: TRBJ2-6; clone size: once
CDR3 DNA: TGTGCCAGCAGCGCGTCGAACCAAGTGGCTTTCTTT; CDR3 protein: CASSASNQVAFF; V gene: TRBV7-8; D gene: NA; J gene: TRBJ1-1; clone size: NA
CDR3 DNA: TGTGCCAGCAGCTTAGGGAGGGCCCAGGGAAACACCGGGGAGCTGTTTTTT; CDR3 protein: CASSLGRAQGNTGELFF; V gene: TRBV11-3; D gene: NA; J gene: TRBJ2-2; clone size: few
CDR3 DNA: TGTGCCAGCAGCGACAGGGGCCCCGCGAACACCGGGGAGCTGTTTTTT; CDR3 protein: CASSDRGPANTGELFF; V gene: TRBV7-9; D gene: TRBD1; J gene: TRBJ2-2; clone size: NA
CDR3 DNA: TGTGCCAGCAGTGTGCAGGGGGGCTCCTACGAGCAGTACTTC; CDR3 protein: CASSVQGGSYEQYF; V gene: TRBV2; D gene: NA; J gene: TRBJ2-7; clone size: few
CDR3 DNA: TGCAGCGTTGAGGCTAGCACAGATACGCAGTATTTT; CDR3 protein: CSVEASTDTQYF; V gene: TRBV29-1; D gene: NA; J gene: TRBJ2-3; clone size: NA
CDR3 DNA: TGTGCCAGCTCAGAGGGTGTTTTCTCTGGAAACACCATATATTTT; CDR3 protein: CASSEGVFSGNTIYF; V gene: TRBV18; D gene: NA; J gene: TRBJ1-3; clone size: NA
CDR3 DNA: TGTGCCAGTACTGACAGACAAAATCAGCCCCAGCATTTT; CDR3 protein: CASTDRQNQPQHF; V gene: TRBV6-6; D gene: NA; J gene: TRBJ1-5; clone size: NA
CDR3 DNA: TGTGCCAGCAGCGTACGGGACGAAGCCTACGAGCAGTACTTC; CDR3 protein: CASSVRDEAYEQYF; V gene: TRBV9; D gene: NA; J gene: TRBJ2-7; clone size: NA
CDR3 DNA: TGCGCCACTACCCACAGGGCGGACACCATATATTTT; CDR3 protein: CATTHRADTIYF; V gene: TRBV10-2; D gene: NA; J gene: TRBJ1-3; clone size: NA
CDR3 DNA: TGTGCCAGCAGTTTAGCAGGCTCTGGGGCCAACGTCCTGACTTTC; CDR3 protein: CASSLAGSGANVLTF; V gene: TRBV28; D gene: NA; J gene: TRBJ2-6; clone size: once
CDR3 DNA: TGTGCCAGCAGTTACTCGAATCGGTATCAGCCCCAGCATTTT; CDR3 protein: CASSYSNRYQPQHF; V gene: TRBV6-6; D gene: NA; J gene: TRBJ1-5; clone size: NA
CDR3 DNA: TGTGCCAGCAGCTCCGGACTAGCGGGCCCGCAAGAGACCCAGTACTTC; CDR3 protein: CASSSGLAGPQETQYF; V gene: TRBV5-4; D gene: TRBD2; J gene: TRBJ2-5; clone size: NA
CDR3 DNA: TGCGCCAGCAGCCCTAGGACAGGGGGAGATGGCTACACCTTC; CDR3 protein: CASSPRTGGDGYTF; V gene: TRBV5-1; D gene: TRBD1; J gene: TRBJ1-2; clone size: NA
CDR3 DNA: TGTGCCAGCAGCTTACATAATATCGAGCAGTACTTC; CDR3 protein: CASSLHNIEQYF; V gene: TRBV7-2; D gene: NA; J gene: TRBJ2-7; clone size: NA
CDR3 DNA: TGTGCCAGTAGCCAACAAGGCTACGAGCAGTACTTC; CDR3 protein: CASSQQGYEQYF; V gene: TRBV19; D gene: NA; J gene: TRBJ2-7; clone size: NA
CDR3 DNA: TGTGCCAGCTCCGAAAGACAGATTTACGAGCAGTACTTC; CDR3 protein: CASSERQIYEQYF; V gene: TRBV18; D gene: NA; J gene: TRBJ2-7; clone size: once
CDR3 DNA: TGTGCCAGCAGCCAAGTACTAGCTTACAATGAGCAGTTCTTC; CDR3 protein: CASSQVLAYNEQFF; V gene: TRBV14; D gene: NA; J gene: TRBJ2-1; clone size: NA
CDR3 DNA: TGCGCCAGCAGCCAAGATGGCAGTGGGGATACGCAGTATTTT; CDR3 protein: CASSQDGSGDTQYF; V gene: TRBV4-3; D gene: NA; J gene: TRBJ2-3; clone size: few
CDR3 DNA: TGTGCCAGTAGTCGAGCGGGACAGAACACCGGGGAGCTGTTTTTT; CDR3 protein: CASSRAGQNTGELFF; V gene: TRBV19; D gene: NA; J gene: TRBJ2-2; clone size: NA
CDR3 DNA: TGTGCCATAGGAGACAACACTGAAGCTTTCTTT; CDR3 protein: CAIGDNTEAFF; V gene: TRBV6-6; D gene: NA; J gene: TRBJ1-1; clone size: NA
CDR3 DNA: TGTGCCAGCAGTTTTATCTCAGGGTTCCAAGGCGAGCAGTACTTC; CDR3 protein: CASSFISGFQGEQYF; V gene: TRBV28; D gene: NA; J gene: TRBJ2-7; clone size: NA
CDR3 DNA: TGTGCCAGTAGTCCTTGGGGAGATACGCAGTATTTT; CDR3 protein: CASSPWGDTQYF; V gene: TRBV19; D gene: NA; J gene: TRBJ2-3; clone size: NA
CDR3 DNA: TGTGCCAGCAGTTCCCAAATAAATGAGCAGTTCTTC; CDR3 protein: CASSSQINEQFF; V gene: TRBV6-1; D gene: NA; J gene: TRBJ2-1; clone size: once
CDR3 DNA: TGTGCCAGCAGCCAAGATAAAGGACTGCGTAGCAACTCCTACGAGCAGTACTTC; CDR3 protein: CASSQDKGLRSNSYEQYF; V gene: TRBV14; D gene: NA; J gene: TRBJ2-7; clone size: NA
CDR3 DNA: TGTGCCTGGGGAACTAATGGTGGCTACACCTTC; CDR3 protein: CAWGTNGGYTF; V gene: TRBV30; D gene: NA; J gene: TRBJ1-2; clone size: NA
CDR3 DNA: TGTGCCAGCAGCACCAGGGCCATCACAGATACGCAGTATTTT; CDR3 protein: CASSTRAITDTQYF; V gene: TRBV7-6; D gene: NA; J gene: TRBJ2-3; clone size: NA
CDR3 DNA: TGTGCCAGCACCCGCACTGGGGCCAACGTCCTGACTTTC; CDR3 protein: CASTRTGANVLTF; V gene: TRBV28; D gene: NA; J gene: TRBJ2-6; clone size: NA
CDR3 DNA: TGTGCCAGCAGCCTTCCCCCCCGACTCCAAGGGACCCAGTACTTC; CDR3 protein: CASSLPPRLQGTQYF; V gene: TRBV7-8; D gene: NA; J gene: TRBJ2-5; clone size: NA
CDR3 DNA: TGTGCCAGCAGGAAAGAGAGCACAGATACGCAGTATTTT; CDR3 protein: CASRKESTDTQYF; V gene: TRBV27; D gene: NA; J gene: TRBJ2-3; clone size: NA
CDR3 DNA: TGTGCCAGCAGGGGGGGAGCGGGAGGATTCGGGAATGAGCAGTTCTTC; CDR3 protein: CASRGGAGGFGNEQFF; V gene: TRBV6-6; D gene: TRBD2; J gene: TRBJ2-1; clone size: NA
CDR3 DNA: TGTGCCAGCAGTATAATGACCAGGGGACCCTACGAGCAGTACTTC; CDR3 protein: CASSIMTRGPYEQYF; V gene: TRBV28; D gene: NA; J gene: TRBJ2-7; clone size: NA
CDR3 DNA: TGTGCCAGCAGCCAGGTGGCGAGCACAGATACGCAGTATTTT; CDR3 protein: CASSQVASTDTQYF; V gene: TRBV11-3; D gene: NA; J gene: TRBJ2-3; clone size: once
CDR3 DNA: TGTGCCAGCAGCGTCGCAATCTGGAATGAGCAGTTCTTC; CDR3 protein: CASSVAIWNEQFF; V gene: TRBV5-6; D gene: NA; J gene: TRBJ2-1; clone size: few
CDR3 DNA: TGTGCCAGCAGAAACCCTAACACCGGGGAGCTGTTTTTT; CDR3 protein: CASRNPNTGELFF; V gene: TRBV21-1; D gene: NA; J gene: TRBJ2-2; clone size: NA
CDR3 DNA: TGTGCCAGCAGTAGAATAGCGGGAGCGCAAGAGACCCAGTACTTC; CDR3 protein: CASSRIAGAQETQYF; V gene: TRBV25-1; D gene: TRBD2; J gene: TRBJ2-5; clone size: NA
CDR3 DNA: TGTGCCAGTACGTTCAGGGGGATTAACACCGGGGAGCTGTTTTTT; CDR3 protein: CASTFRGINTGELFF; V gene: TRBV19; D gene: TRBD1; J gene: TRBJ2-2; clone size: few
CDR3 DNA: TGTGCCAGCAGCCAAGCCCGGGGACTCGCCTACAATGAGCAGTTCTTC; CDR3 protein: CASSQARGLAYNEQFF; V gene: TRBV5-6; D gene: NA; J gene: TRBJ2-1; clone size: NA
CDR3 DNA: TGCGCCAGCAGCTATGAACCAGGGGGGGACACTGAAGCTTTCTTT; CDR3 protein: CASSYEPGGDTEAFF; V gene: TRBV5-1; D gene: TRBD1; J gene: TRBJ1-1; clone size: NA
CDR3 DNA: TGTGCCAGCAGCGTAGATGCGGGAGGCACAGATACGCAGTATTTT; CDR3 protein: CASSVDAGGTDTQYF; V gene: TRBV9; D gene: TRBD2; J gene: TRBJ2-3; clone size: NA
CDR3 DNA: TGTGCCATCAGAAGCGCAGAGGACGCGCAGTATTTT; CDR3 protein: CAIRSAEDAQYF; V gene: TRBV10-3; D gene: NA; J gene: TRBJ2-3; clone size: NA
CDR3 DNA: TGTGCCAGCATGATACCAGGGGGCCAGGAGACCCAGTACTTC; CDR3 protein: CASMIPGGQETQYF; V gene: TRBV2; D gene: TRBD1; J gene: TRBJ2-5; clone size: NA
CDR3 DNA: TGTGCCAGCAAACGGGACAGGGTAGAGACCCAGTACTTC; CDR3 protein: CASKRDRVETQYF; V gene: TRBV2; D gene: TRBD1; J gene: TRBJ2-5; clone size: NA
CDR3 DNA: TGTGCCAGCAGCCTAGGACTAGCGGGAGTTTGGAATGAGCAGTTCTTC; CDR3 protein: CASSLGLAGVWNEQFF; V gene: TRBV5-8; D gene: TRBD2; J gene: TRBJ2-1; clone size: once
CDR3 DNA: TGTGCCAGCAGGGGACAGATGAACGCCAGATCTTCCGGGGAGCTGTTTTTT; CDR3 protein: CASRGQMNARSSGELFF; V gene: TRBV5-6; D gene: TRBD1; J gene: TRBJ2-2; clone size: NA